This TCR beta chain was documented in a study of human T cells and chemical hapten exposure. For the study at large: Throughout a study of roughly 24 weeks, patients underwent weekly scalp administration of diphenylcyclopropenone doses. The patients were mostly female; they had alopecia areata, totalis or universalis. The variation in per-sample TCR yields arose mainly from small differences in pooled library volumes.

Study-level results: The number of TCRs over 1 in 1000 frequency stayed unchanged after DPC.

TCRdb reanalysed the RACE reads using MiXCR and keeps one entry per CDR3 protein. The sample contains 95,000 to 150,000 distinct CDR3 sequences, less than 15% of which appear only once. Time point given: pre-sensitization, week 0. Sample treatment: therapeutic diphenylcyclopropenone sensitization with weekly scalp DPC. This clonotype was recorded only once. Its antigen remains unknown. The CDR3 runs 13 residues. CDR1 MNHNS and CDR2 SASEGT come from the germline V gene. The V and J ends lost 5 bases and 4 bases respectively, with 12 bases between them. Sequencing was performed on whole blood, taken in connection with sensitization to the hapten diphenylcyclopropenone (DPC). The chain recombines TRBV6-1 with TRBJ2-7; maybe TRBD2 (5 bases). The source of this sequence is a woman between 18 and 29 years old with alopecia areata. Some clones in this sample may be carry-over from other donors' samples. The CDR3 DNA reads as TGTGCCAGCAGTAACCTGGAGGCATACGAGCAGTACTTC. This encodes CASSNLEAYEQYF.